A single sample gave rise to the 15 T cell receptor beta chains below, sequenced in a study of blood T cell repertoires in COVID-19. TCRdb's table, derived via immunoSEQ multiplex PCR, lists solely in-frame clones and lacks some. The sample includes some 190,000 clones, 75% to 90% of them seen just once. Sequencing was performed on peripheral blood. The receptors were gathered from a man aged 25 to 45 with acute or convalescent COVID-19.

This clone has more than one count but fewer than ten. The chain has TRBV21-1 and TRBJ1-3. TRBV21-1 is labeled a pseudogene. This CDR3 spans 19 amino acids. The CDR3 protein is CASSKSVPVSLFSGNTIYF. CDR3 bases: TGTGCCAGCAGCAAGAGCGTTCCGGTCAGTCTATTCTCTGGAAACACCATATATTTT.

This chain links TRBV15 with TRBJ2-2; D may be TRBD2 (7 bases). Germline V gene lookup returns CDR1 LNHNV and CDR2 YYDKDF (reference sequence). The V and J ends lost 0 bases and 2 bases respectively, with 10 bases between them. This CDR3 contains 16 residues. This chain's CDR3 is CATSRDRGGNTGELFF. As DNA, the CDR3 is TGTGCCACCAGCAGAGATCGCGGGGGCAACACCGGGGAGCTGTTTTTT.

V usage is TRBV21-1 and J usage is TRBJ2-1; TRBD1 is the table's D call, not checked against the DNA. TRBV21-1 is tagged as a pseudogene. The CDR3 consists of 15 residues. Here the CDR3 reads CASHPQNRSYNEQFF. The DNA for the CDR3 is TGTGCCAGCCACCCTCAAAACAGGTCCTACAATGAGCAGTTCTTC.

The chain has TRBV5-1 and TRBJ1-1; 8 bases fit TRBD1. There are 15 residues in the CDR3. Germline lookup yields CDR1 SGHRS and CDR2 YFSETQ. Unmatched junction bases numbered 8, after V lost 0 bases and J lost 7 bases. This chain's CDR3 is CASSLDPGGGGEAFF. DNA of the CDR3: TGCGCCAGCAGCTTGGACCCAGGGGGCGGGGGTGAAGCTTTCTTT. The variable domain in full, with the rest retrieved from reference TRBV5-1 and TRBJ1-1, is KAGVTQTPRYLIKTRGQQVTLSCSPISGHRSVSWYQQTPGQGLQFLFEYFSETQRNKGNFPGRFSGRQFSNSRSEMNVSTLELGDSALYLCASSLDPGGGGEAFFGQGTRLTVV.

The CDR3 coding sequence is TGTGCCAGCAGCTTGGCCACTAGCGGACAAGAGACCCAGTACTTC. Translated: CASSLATSGQETQYF. The chain carries TRBV5-6 and TRBJ2-5; 8 nucleotides align to TRBD2. With 0 bases clipped from V and 2 bases from J, the junction kept 3 bases outside the gene matches. The germline V gene has CDR1 SGHDT and CDR2 YYEEEE. The CDR3 spans 15 residues. Supplemented by reference TRBV5-6 and TRBJ2-5, the full variable domain reads DAGVTQSPTHLIKTRGQQVTLRCSPKSGHDTVSWYQQALGQGPQFIFQYYEEEERQRGNFPDRFSGHQFPNYSSELNVNALLLGDSALYLCASSLATSGQETQYFGPGTRLLVL.

This CDR3 reads CAWKMQVNTGELFF. In DNA form, the CDR3 reads TGTGCCTGGAAGATGCAGGTGAACACCGGGGAGCTGTTTTTT. This chain connects TRBV30 to TRBJ2-2, with D hard to call. In germline, CDR1 is GTSNPN, CDR2 SVGIG (reference sequence). Trimming left V 4 bases short and J 1 base short, with 10 bases between. This CDR3 comprises 14 residues. The full variable domain, completed using reference TRBV30 and TRBJ2-2, is SQTIHQWPATLVQPVGSPLSLECTVEGTSNPNLYWYRQAAGRGLQLLFYSVGIGQISSEVPQNLSASRPQDRQFILSSKKLLLSDSGFYLCAWKMQVNTGELFFGEGSRLTVL.

The CDR3 reads CASSSAVGATNEKLFF. CDR3 in DNA: TGCGCCAGCAGCTCCGCCGTTGGAGCAACTAATGAAAAACTGTTTTTT. V and J are TRBV4-1 and TRBJ1-4, with D uncertain. This CDR3 is 16 amino acids long. Looked up from germline, CDR1 is MGHRA and CDR2 is YSYEKL. Trimming cost V 5 bases and J 0 bases, with 13 bases left between them.

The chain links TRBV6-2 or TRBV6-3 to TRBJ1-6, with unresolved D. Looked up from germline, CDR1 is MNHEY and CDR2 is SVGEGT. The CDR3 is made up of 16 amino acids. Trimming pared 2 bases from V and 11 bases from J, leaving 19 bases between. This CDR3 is CASSYRRTGMGTPLHF. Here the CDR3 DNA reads TGTGCCAGCAGTTACCGGCGGACCGGGATGGGGACACCCCTCCACTTT.

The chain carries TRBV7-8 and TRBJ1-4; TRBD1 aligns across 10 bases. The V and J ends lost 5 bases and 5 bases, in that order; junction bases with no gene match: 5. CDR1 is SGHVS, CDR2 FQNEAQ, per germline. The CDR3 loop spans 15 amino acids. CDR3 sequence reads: CASSPMTGGNEKLFF. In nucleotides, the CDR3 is TGTGCCAGCAGCCCAATGACAGGGGGCAATGAAAAACTGTTTTTT.

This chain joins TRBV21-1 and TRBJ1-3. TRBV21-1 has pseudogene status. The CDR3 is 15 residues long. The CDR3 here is CASSKGRLHGNTIYF. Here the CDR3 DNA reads TGTGCCAGCAGCAAAGGGCGGCTCCATGGAAACACCATATATTTT.

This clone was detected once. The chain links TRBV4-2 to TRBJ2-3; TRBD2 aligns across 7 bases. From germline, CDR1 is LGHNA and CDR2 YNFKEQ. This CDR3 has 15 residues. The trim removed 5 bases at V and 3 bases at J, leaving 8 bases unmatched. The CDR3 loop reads CASSSGGLRTDTQYF. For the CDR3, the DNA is TGTGCCAGCAGCTCCGGGGGACTAAGAACAGATACGCAGTATTTT.

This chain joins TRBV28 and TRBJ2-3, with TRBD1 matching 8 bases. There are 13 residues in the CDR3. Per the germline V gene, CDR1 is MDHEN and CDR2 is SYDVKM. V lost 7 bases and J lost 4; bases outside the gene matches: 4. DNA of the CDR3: TGTGCCAGCACGACAGGGGTCCCAGATACGCAGTATTTT. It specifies CASTTGVPDTQYF.

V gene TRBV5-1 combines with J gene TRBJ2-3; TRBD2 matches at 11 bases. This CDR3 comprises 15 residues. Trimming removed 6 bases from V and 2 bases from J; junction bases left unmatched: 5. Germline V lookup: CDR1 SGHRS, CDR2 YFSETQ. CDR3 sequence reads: CASKIAGGPTDTQYF. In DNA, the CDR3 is TGCGCCAGCAAGATAGCGGGGGGGCCCACAGATACGCAGTATTTT.

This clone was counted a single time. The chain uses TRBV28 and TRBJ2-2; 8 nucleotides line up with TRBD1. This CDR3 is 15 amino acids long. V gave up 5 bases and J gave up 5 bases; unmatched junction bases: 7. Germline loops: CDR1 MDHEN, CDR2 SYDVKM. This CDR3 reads CASSTDRQGTGELFF. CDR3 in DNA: TGTGCCAGCAGTACCGATCGACAGGGGACCGGGGAGCTGTTTTTT. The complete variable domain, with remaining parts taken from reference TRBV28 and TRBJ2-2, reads DVKVTQSSRYLVKRTGEKVFLECVQDMDHENMFWYRQDPGLGLRLIYFSYDVKMKEKGDIPEGYSVSREKKERFSLILESASTNQTSMYLCASSTDRQGTGELFFGEGSRLTVL.

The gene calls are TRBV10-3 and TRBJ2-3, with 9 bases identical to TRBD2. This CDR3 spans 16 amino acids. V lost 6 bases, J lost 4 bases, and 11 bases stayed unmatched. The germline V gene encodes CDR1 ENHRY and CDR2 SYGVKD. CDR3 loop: CAISKGGGAEADTQYF. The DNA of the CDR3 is TGTGCCATCAGCAAAGGCGGGGGGGCCGAAGCAGATACGCAGTATTTT.